This entry features one TCR beta chain sequence. Antigen: not known. This sample is drawn from a study of Ad26.COV2.S vaccination and SARS-CoV-2 variants. Study-wide background: Donor got 5x10^10 or 1x10^11 viral particles of Ad26.COV2.S. Findings and caveats of the study: Researchers cautioned that TCR breadth and depth analyses may have underestimated total T cell responses.

Clones were sequenced by immunoSEQ multiplex PCR, and TCRdb holds only the in-frame ones, with some missing. The sample records about 410,000 clones, roughly 90% being singletons. Treatment noted: around 19 received Ad26.COV2.S at low or high dose, single or two shots; roughly five received placebo; per-sample allocation not given. Day 63 after the first vaccine or placebo injection was the time point for sampling. This CDR3 has 14 residues. Germline assignment: CDR1 SGHAT and CDR2 FQNNGV. The germline V and J ends were trimmed by 4 bases and 2 bases, with 11 bases remaining between them. This receptor was taken from a person aged 18-65 years who received the Ad26.COV2.S COVID-19 vaccine or a placebo. The sequencing here drew on peripheral blood, taken in a trial of Ad26.COV2.S vaccine versus placebo. The chain is built from TRBV11-2 and TRBJ2-5; no firm D call. As DNA, the CDR3 is TGTGCCAGCAGCTACCATCAGATGCAAGAGACCCAGTACTTC. This encodes CASSYHQMQETQYF.